Shown below are 21 T cell receptor beta chains from a single sample sequenced in a study of T cell responses to AZD1222 COVID-19 vaccine. TCRdb's table, derived via immunoSEQ multiplex PCR, lists solely in-frame clones and lacks some. This table has roughly 28,000 clones, around nine tenths appearing once. Sequences were derived from peripheral blood, sampled on day 0 of AZD1222 vaccination. These receptors originate from an adult in good health.

V is TRBV7-9 and J is TRBJ1-1; the match to TRBD1 covers 8 bases. The V and J ends lost 5 bases and 10 bases, in that order; junction bases with no gene match: 9. The CDR3 contains 13 residues. The germline V gene encodes CDR1 SEHNR and CDR2 FQNEAQ (reference sequence). The DNA for the CDR3 is TGTGCCAGCAGCGCGACAGGGGCGGATAGAGCTTTCTTT. Translated: CASSATGADRAFF.

This chain joins TRBV10-1 and TRBJ1-1, with TRBD1 matching over 7 bases. V shed 6 bases, J shed 7 bases, and the junction held 5 bases outside the gene matches. The CDR3 contains 12 residues. CDR1 WNHNN and CDR2 SYGVQD come from the germline V gene (reference sequence). The CDR3 here is CASSGQAGEAFF. The CDR3 DNA sequence: TGCGCCAGCAGCGGACAGGCGGGTGAAGCTTTCTTT.

This clone was found once. The CDR3 loop reads CASAGGPGGVSYEQYF. The CDR3 nucleotides read TGTGCCAGCGCAGGGGGTCCAGGTGGGGTATCGTACGAGCAGTACTTC. V gene TRBV7-2 combines with J gene TRBJ2-7, with TRBD1 matching 7 bases. J lost 4 bases, V lost 8 bases, and 17 bases had no gene match. This CDR3 has 16 residues. Germline V gives CDR1 SGHTA, CDR2 FQGNSA.

The chain is built from TRBV10-1 and TRBJ2-1; TRBD2 agrees at 11 bases. CDR1 and CDR2 from the germline V gene are WNHNN and SYGVQD (reference sequence). This CDR3 spans 15 amino acids. V shed 6 bases, J shed 3 bases, and the junction held 4 bases outside the gene matches. CDR3 sequence (DNA): TGCGCCAGCAGGCTACTAGCGGGAGTCTACAATGAGCAGTTCTTC. As protein: CASRLLAGVYNEQFF.

This chain joins TRBV19 and TRBJ1-6; 9 bases are shared with TRBD1. This CDR3 has 18 residues. CDR1 LNHDA and CDR2 SQIVND come from the germline V gene (reference sequence). The ends lost 5 bases at V and 3 bases at J; junction bases unmatched: 11. The CDR3 is CASSSTDRGWLYNSPLHF. CDR3 in DNA: TGTGCCAGTAGTTCCACGGACAGGGGTTGGCTCTATAATTCACCCCTCCACTTT.

The chain combines TRBV5-8 with TRBJ1-1; D is perhaps TRBD1 (5 bases). V was cut by 4 bases and J by 1 base, with 23 bases left in between. CDR3 length: 18 amino acids. Germline V gives CDR1 SGHTS, CDR2 YDEGEE. This CDR3 reads CASSLWDRFREGNTEAFF. Written as DNA, the CDR3 is TGTGCCAGCAGCCTTTGGGACCGCTTTAGGGAAGGGAACACTGAAGCTTTCTTT.

This chain links TRBV6-2 or TRBV6-3 with TRBJ2-3; 7 bases agree with TRBD2. The CDR3 covers 17 residues. V lost 2 bases, J lost 0 bases, and 8 bases stayed unmatched. Germline CDR1 reads MNHEY; CDR2 reads SVGEGT. The CDR3 reads CASSYHLREISTDTQYF. The CDR3 DNA reads as TGTGCCAGCAGTTACCACCTGCGGGAGATCAGCACAGATACGCAGTATTTT.

This chain links TRBV2 with TRBJ1-4; 9 nucleotides line up with TRBD1. The CDR3 is 13 amino acids. The germline V gene encodes CDR1 SNHLY and CDR2 FYNNEI. After removal of 10 bases from V and 5 bases from J, the junction contained 5 bases not matched to a gene. The CDR3 bases are TGTGCCACCTCAGGGACAGGGAATGAAAAACTGTTTTTT. Protein: CATSGTGNEKLFF. Combining the CDR3 with reference TRBV2 and TRBJ1-4 gives the whole variable domain EPEVTQTPSHQVTQMGQEVILRCVPISNHLYFYWYRQILGQKVEFLVSFYNNEISEKSEIFDDQFSVERPDGSNFTLKIRSTKLEDSAMYFCATSGTGNEKLFFGSGTQLSVL.

The chain has TRBV21-1 and TRBJ1-1. TRBV21-1 is a pseudogene. This CDR3 region has 13 residues. The CDR3 loop is CASSLLQNTEAFF. The CDR3 nucleotides are TGTGCCAGCAGCCTACTACAGAACACTGAAGCTTTCTTT.

The chain has TRBV19 and TRBJ2-7; no clear D gene. Germline CDR1 LNHDA, CDR2 SQIVND (reference sequence). V was pared by 3 bases and J by 1 base, with 4 bases between. The CDR3 loop spans 12 amino acids. The CDR3 bases are TGTGCCAGTAGTATTGGTTCCTACGAGCAGTACTTC. As protein: CASSIGSYEQYF.

The chain joins TRBV5-1 to TRBJ1-2; D call uncertain. Per germline, CDR1 SGHRS and CDR2 YFSETQ. The CDR3 consists of 15 residues. Trimming removed 1 base from V and 0 bases from J, with 10 bases in between. CDR3 protein: CASSLFPGANYGYTF. CDR3 DNA: TGCGCCAGCAGCTTGTTCCCAGGAGCTAACTATGGCTACACCTTC.

The V call is TRBV6-2 or TRBV6-3, the J call TRBJ1-2; D is possibly TRBD1 (5 bases). CDR1 and CDR2 from the germline V gene are MNHEY and SVGEGT. This CDR3 spans 16 amino acids. Trimming stripped 4 bases from V and 5 bases from J, with 20 bases between. The CDR3 DNA follows: TGTGCCAGCAGTTTCCAAAGGACGACGGGGGGATATGGCTACACCTTC. This sequence encodes CASSFQRTTGGYGYTF.

Concerning this clone itself: This specimen includes other DNA sequences encoding the same CDR3. The rearrangement joins TRBV6-5 to TRBJ2-7; TRBD1 matches 11 bases. CDR3 length: 14 amino acids. The junction had 9 bases not matched to a gene; V was cut back by 11 bases and J by 3 bases. CDR1 and CDR2 from the germline V gene are MNHEY and SVGAGI. The CDR3 sequence: CASRTGTGGYEQYF. The DNA for the CDR3 is TGTGCCTCGAGAACGGGGACAGGGGGCTACGAGCAGTACTTC.

This clone has only one observation. The chain links TRBV10-3 to TRBJ1-1; no clear D. The V and J ends lost 1 base and 2 bases respectively, with 8 bases between them. CDR1 ENHRY and CDR2 SYGVKD come from the germline V gene. CDR3 size: 14 residues. The CDR3 sequence: CAISELGFNTEAFF. The CDR3 region has the DNA TGTGCCATCAGTGAGTTAGGATTTAACACTGAAGCTTTCTTT.

This rearrangement joins TRBV4-1 to TRBJ2-6; the D call may be TRBD1 or TRBD2 (5 bases each). The CDR3 totals 19 residues. CDR1 is MGHRA, CDR2 YSYEKL, per germline. Trimming shortened V by 0 bases and J by 2 bases, and 17 bases separated the two germline ends. The CDR3 DNA follows: TGCGCCAGCAGCCAAGATTTGGCAGGTTGGGACCCTGGGGCCAACGTCCTGACTTTC. Protein sequence: CASSQDLAGWDPGANVLTF.

The chain is built from TRBV2 and TRBJ2-7; D unresolved. Germline loops: CDR1 SNHLY, CDR2 FYNNEI. V gave up 6 bases and J gave up 2 bases, with 11 bases separating them. This CDR3 comprises 13 residues. The CDR3: CASSRATPYEQYF. The CDR3 DNA sequence: TGTGCCAGCAGCCGGGCTACTCCCTACGAGCAGTACTTC.

V and J are TRBV30 and TRBJ2-3; D is perhaps TRBD2 (5 bases). Between the trimmed V and J ends, which lost 5 bases and 5 bases, there was a span of 23 bases. The CDR3 contains 16 residues. Germline CDR1 GTSNPN, CDR2 SVGIG (reference sequence). CDR3 DNA sequence: TGTGCCTGGGGAGAAGTAGTGGGAGACCTGAAAGATACGCAGTATTTT. It specifies CAWGEVVGDLKDTQYF.

V and J are TRBV27 and TRBJ2-7; 9 bases are a match to TRBD2. V was clipped by 5 bases and J by 5 bases; unmatched bases: 10. CDR3 length: 15 residues. Germline V CDR1 and CDR2: MNHEY, SMNVEV (reference sequence). The CDR3 is CASSPGAGGPNEQYF. The CDR3 DNA reads TGTGCCAGCAGTCCTGGGGCGGGAGGGCCCAACGAGCAGTACTTC.

The CDR3 sequence: CASTRQGRPSAEQYF. DNA of the CDR3: TGTGCCAGCACCAGACAGGGGCGACCTTCGGCCGAGCAGTACTTC. V usage is TRBV6-5 and J usage is TRBJ2-7; 8 bases fit TRBD1. Trimming removed 7 bases from V and 6 bases from J; junction bases left unmatched: 14. Germline lookup yields CDR1 MNHEY and CDR2 SVGAGI. CDR3 length equals 15 residues.

V gene TRBV10-3 combines with J gene TRBJ1-5, with 10 bases lining up with TRBD1. Germline CDR1 and CDR2: ENHRY and SYGVKD. V shed 5 bases and J 5 bases; nucleotides not matched to a gene: 3. The CDR3 is 14 residues long. DNA of the CDR3: TGTGCCATCAGTTCGGACAGGGGGTATCAGCCCCAGCATTTT. This codes for CAISSDRGYQPQHF.

The rearrangement links TRBV5-8 to TRBJ1-5, with D unclear. There are 14 residues in the CDR3. Germline values: CDR1 SGHTS, CDR2 YDEGEE. Trimming stripped 3 bases from V and 8 bases from J, with 15 bases between. CDR3 DNA: TGTGCCAGCAGCTCCAAATTATTAGTTGAGCCCCAGCATTTT. It yields the protein CASSSKLLVEPQHF.